A selection of T cell receptor beta chains follows, all from one sample in a study of blood T cell repertoires in COVID-19. Here immunoSEQ multiplex PCR was the method, and the copy in TCRdb shows in-frame clones only, minus some. Counted here are 60,000 to 80,000 clones, 80% to 90% occurring once; the ten biggest clones make up about 20%. Sequencing was done on a sample of peripheral blood. The receptors derive from a woman aged 60 to 75 with COVID-19, enrolled during active disease. Both conserved end residues are part of each CDR3. D genes are given only for firm matches. Clone size, where shown, is once, few, many, or a class for clones that have expanded.

v_call: TRBV20-1; j_call: TRBJ1-5; d_call: -; clone_size: -; cdr3_aa: CSASHRQAPNQPQHF; cdr3_nt: TGCAGTGCTAGTCACCGACAGGCTCCCAATCAGCCCCAGCATTTT
v_call: TRBV6-5; j_call: TRBJ1-2; d_call: -; clone_size: once; cdr3_aa: CASSYEQTNYGYTF; cdr3_nt: TGTGCCAGCAGTTACGAACAGACCAACTATGGCTACACCTTC
v_call: TRBV6-2/TRBV6-3; j_call: TRBJ1-2; d_call: -; clone_size: once; cdr3_aa: CASSYLEGYDGYTF; cdr3_nt: TGTGCCAGCAGTTACCTGGAGGGGTATGACGGCTACACCTTC
v_call: TRBV11-2; j_call: TRBJ1-6; d_call: -; clone_size: once; cdr3_aa: CASSPTTSNSPLHF; cdr3_nt: TGTGCCAGCTCCCCCACAACGTCCAATTCACCCCTCCACTTT
v_call: TRBV6-5; j_call: TRBJ1-2; d_call: TRBD1; clone_size: once; cdr3_aa: CASSPGQAYYGYTF; cdr3_nt: TGTGCCAGCAGTCCAGGACAGGCCTACTATGGCTACACCTTC
v_call: TRBV7-2; j_call: TRBJ1-5; d_call: TRBD1; clone_size: once; cdr3_aa: CASSWKGAGQPQHF; cdr3_nt: TGTGCCAGCAGCTGGAAGGGGGCGGGTCAGCCCCAGCATTTT
v_call: TRBV4-2; j_call: TRBJ2-7; d_call: TRBD2; clone_size: -; cdr3_aa: CASSPLAGTYEQYF; cdr3_nt: TGTGCCAGCAGCCCACTAGCGGGAACCTACGAGCAGTACTTC
v_call: TRBV6-6; j_call: TRBJ1-1; d_call: -; clone_size: once; cdr3_aa: CASSYWQMNTEAFF; cdr3_nt: TGTGCCAGCAGTTACTGGCAGATGAACACTGAAGCTTTCTTT
v_call: TRBV12-3/TRBV12-4; j_call: TRBJ1-1; d_call: -; clone_size: -; cdr3_aa: CASSFRQGTEAFF; cdr3_nt: TGTGCCAGCAGTTTCAGGCAGGGAACTGAAGCTTTCTTT
v_call: TRBV24-1; j_call: TRBJ2-3; d_call: TRBD2; clone_size: once; cdr3_aa: CATSVSSGFTDTQYF; cdr3_nt: TGTGCCACCAGTGTTTCTAGCGGGTTCACAGATACGCAGTATTTT
v_call: TRBV19; j_call: TRBJ1-1; d_call: TRBD1; clone_size: -; cdr3_aa: CASSPRPQGVTEAFF; cdr3_nt: TGTGCCAGTAGTCCCCGCCCACAGGGGGTGACTGAAGCTTTCTTT
v_call: TRBV4-2; j_call: TRBJ1-4; d_call: -; clone_size: -; cdr3_aa: CASSQDVASGAFNEKLFF; cdr3_nt: TGTGCCAGCAGCCAAGATGTAGCTAGTGGAGCGTTTAATGAAAAACTGTTTTTT
v_call: TRBV10-2; j_call: TRBJ2-2; d_call: -; clone_size: -; cdr3_aa: CASQGAGELFF; cdr3_nt: TGCGCCAGTCAAGGGGCCGGGGAGCTGTTTTTT
v_call: TRBV27; j_call: TRBJ2-7; d_call: -; clone_size: -; cdr3_aa: CASSGEAALPRIYEQYF; cdr3_nt: TGTGCCAGCAGTGGGGAGGCCGCTCTCCCCCGAATCTACGAGCAGTACTTC
v_call: TRBV7-9; j_call: TRBJ1-1; d_call: -; clone_size: -; cdr3_aa: CASSSKGVTEAFF; cdr3_nt: TGTGCCAGCAGCTCGAAAGGGGTCACTGAAGCTTTCTTT
v_call: TRBV18; j_call: TRBJ1-1; d_call: TRBD1; clone_size: -; cdr3_aa: CASLDRVKTEAFF; cdr3_nt: TGTGCCAGCTTAGACAGGGTGAAGACTGAAGCTTTCTTT
v_call: TRBV7-3; j_call: TRBJ2-5; d_call: -; clone_size: -; cdr3_aa: CASSDTPSVQATQYF; cdr3_nt: TGTGCCAGCAGCGACACACCTTCCGTCCAAGCGACCCAGTACTTC
v_call: TRBV12-5; j_call: TRBJ2-3; d_call: TRBD2; clone_size: -; cdr3_aa: CASGPAGLAGGPADTQYF; cdr3_nt: TGTGCTAGTGGTCCCGCGGGACTAGCGGGAGGGCCGGCAGATACGCAGTATTTT
v_call: TRBV5-1; j_call: TRBJ1-1; d_call: -; clone_size: -; cdr3_aa: CASSLRQLNTEAFF; cdr3_nt: TGCGCCAGCAGCTTACGACAGCTGAACACTGAAGCTTTCTTT
v_call: TRBV5-1; j_call: TRBJ2-1; d_call: -; clone_size: -; cdr3_aa: CASSLEAGPNEQFF; cdr3_nt: TGCGCCAGCAGCTTGGAGGCAGGGCCCAATGAGCAGTTCTTC
v_call: TRBV6-5; j_call: TRBJ1-3; d_call: TRBD1; clone_size: -; cdr3_aa: CASSRTGKAGNTIYF; cdr3_nt: TGTGCCAGCAGTCGGACAGGGAAGGCTGGAAACACCATATATTTT
v_call: TRBV5-1; j_call: TRBJ2-1; d_call: -; clone_size: -; cdr3_aa: CASRALGTRSYNEQFF; cdr3_nt: TGCGCCAGCAGAGCCCTCGGGACACGATCCTACAATGAGCAGTTCTTC
v_call: TRBV7-9; j_call: TRBJ2-1; d_call: TRBD2; clone_size: -; cdr3_aa: CASSPGVGLAGASDEQFF; cdr3_nt: TGTGCCAGCAGCCCCGGGGTGGGACTAGCGGGTGCCTCGGATGAGCAGTTCTTC
v_call: TRBV5-8; j_call: TRBJ2-1; d_call: TRBD2; clone_size: -; cdr3_aa: CASSLGLAGYNEQFF; cdr3_nt: TGTGCCAGCAGCTTGGGACTAGCGGGATACAATGAGCAGTTCTTC
v_call: TRBV3-1/TRBV3-2; j_call: TRBJ2-1; d_call: TRBD1; clone_size: -; cdr3_aa: CASSPPGQNYNEQFF; cdr3_nt: TGTGCCAGCAGCCCACCGGGACAGAACTACAATGAGCAGTTCTTC
v_call: TRBV19; j_call: TRBJ1-1; d_call: -; clone_size: -; cdr3_aa: CASSIPPGGPAFF; cdr3_nt: TGTGCCAGTAGTATACCTCCGGGGGGTCCCGCTTTCTTT
v_call: TRBV4-1; j_call: TRBJ1-2; d_call: TRBD1; clone_size: -; cdr3_aa: CASSPPLQGAGGYTF; cdr3_nt: TGCGCCAGCAGCCCCCCCTTACAGGGGGCGGGTGGCTACACCTTC
v_call: TRBV30; j_call: TRBJ1-5; d_call: -; clone_size: -; cdr3_aa: CAWSIRGSSNQPQHF; cdr3_nt: TGTGCCTGGAGTATTCGGGGGTCTAGCAATCAGCCCCAGCATTTT
v_call: TRBV6-6; j_call: TRBJ1-1; d_call: -; clone_size: -; cdr3_aa: CASSYIGGNTEAFF; cdr3_nt: TGTGCCAGCAGTTACATAGGGGGGAACACTGAAGCTTTCTTT
v_call: TRBV30; j_call: TRBJ2-7; d_call: TRBD2; clone_size: -; cdr3_aa: CALLAPPYEQYF; cdr3_nt: TGTGCCTTACTAGCGCCTCCCTACGAGCAGTACTTC
v_call: TRBV4-3; j_call: TRBJ2-1; d_call: TRBD1; clone_size: few; cdr3_aa: CASSPEGQGGYNEQFF; cdr3_nt: TGCGCCAGCAGCCCAGAAGGACAGGGGGGATACAATGAGCAGTTCTTC
v_call: TRBV30; j_call: TRBJ1-3; d_call: -; clone_size: -; cdr3_aa: CAWIWRDSGNTIYF; cdr3_nt: TGTGCCTGGATATGGAGGGACTCTGGAAACACCATATATTTT
v_call: TRBV10-3; j_call: TRBJ2-2; d_call: -; clone_size: -; cdr3_aa: CAIRETNPGTGELFF; cdr3_nt: TGTGCCATCAGGGAGACGAACCCCGGCACCGGGGAGCTGTTTTTT
v_call: TRBV3-1/TRBV3-2; j_call: TRBJ2-7; d_call: -; clone_size: -; cdr3_aa: CASSHLRQSYEQYF; cdr3_nt: TGTGCCAGCAGCCACTTGAGGCAGTCCTACGAGCAGTACTTC
v_call: TRBV28; j_call: TRBJ2-1; d_call: -; clone_size: -; cdr3_aa: CASITPREGNEQFF; cdr3_nt: TGTGCCAGCATCACCCCCCGGGAAGGGAATGAGCAGTTCTTC
v_call: TRBV7-2; j_call: TRBJ2-3; d_call: TRBD2; clone_size: -; cdr3_aa: CASSWTSGRSTDTQYF; cdr3_nt: TGTGCCAGCAGCTGGACTAGCGGGAGGTCCACAGATACGCAGTATTTT
v_call: TRBV5-5; j_call: TRBJ1-1; d_call: TRBD1; clone_size: -; cdr3_aa: CASSAGGVNTEAFF; cdr3_nt: TGTGCCAGCAGCGCAGGGGGCGTGAACACTGAAGCTTTCTTT
v_call: TRBV27; j_call: TRBJ2-1; d_call: TRBD1; clone_size: -; cdr3_aa: CASSLFGDRDYNEQFF; cdr3_nt: TGTGCCAGCAGTTTATTTGGGGACAGGGACTACAATGAGCAGTTCTTC
v_call: TRBV10-3; j_call: TRBJ1-1; d_call: -; clone_size: -; cdr3_aa: CAISETWGVNTEAFF; cdr3_nt: TGTGCCATCAGCGAGACTTGGGGGGTGAACACTGAAGCTTTCTTT
v_call: TRBV5-4; j_call: TRBJ1-1; d_call: -; clone_size: -; cdr3_aa: CASSPSSHVNTEAFF; cdr3_nt: TGTGCCAGCAGCCCTTCCTCACACGTGAACACTGAAGCTTTCTTT
v_call: TRBV19; j_call: TRBJ1-4; d_call: -; clone_size: -; cdr3_aa: CASIRTVATNEKLFF; cdr3_nt: TGTGCCAGTATTCGGACAGTTGCAACTAATGAAAAACTGTTTTTT
v_call: TRBV20-1; j_call: TRBJ2-3; d_call: TRBD2; clone_size: -; cdr3_aa: CSASALAGGADTQYF; cdr3_nt: TGCAGTGCTAGTGCGCTAGCGGGAGGCGCAGATACGCAGTATTTT
v_call: TRBV9; j_call: TRBJ2-1; d_call: TRBD1; clone_size: -; cdr3_aa: CASSPYRDREVEQFF; cdr3_nt: TGTGCCAGCAGCCCTTACCGGGACAGGGAGGTTGAGCAGTTCTTC
v_call: TRBV18; j_call: TRBJ1-6; d_call: TRBD1; clone_size: -; cdr3_aa: CASSPLSDRRNSPLHF; cdr3_nt: TGTGCCAGCTCACCACTGTCGGACAGGCGTAATTCACCCCTCCACTTT
v_call: TRBV5-1; j_call: TRBJ2-7; d_call: TRBD1; clone_size: -; cdr3_aa: CASSQRRQGAYEQYF; cdr3_nt: TGCGCCAGCAGCCAACGACGACAGGGGGCCTACGAGCAGTACTTC
v_call: TRBV11-3; j_call: TRBJ2-5; d_call: TRBD2; clone_size: -; cdr3_aa: CASSISGSDGETQYF; cdr3_nt: TGTGCCAGCAGCATTAGCGGGAGTGACGGAGAGACCCAGTACTTC
v_call: TRBV19; j_call: TRBJ2-2; d_call: TRBD1; clone_size: -; cdr3_aa: CASRLGNRGLTGELFF; cdr3_nt: TGTGCCAGTAGACTAGGGAACAGGGGGCTCACCGGGGAGCTGTTTTTT
v_call: TRBV6-6; j_call: TRBJ1-2; d_call: -; clone_size: -; cdr3_aa: CASIDAGSSYYGYTF; cdr3_nt: TGTGCCAGCATCGACGCCGGTAGCTCCTACTATGGCTACACCTTC
v_call: TRBV14; j_call: TRBJ1-2; d_call: -; clone_size: -; cdr3_aa: CASSQENWGGYGYTF; cdr3_nt: TGTGCCAGCAGCCAAGAGAACTGGGGGGGGTATGGCTACACCTTC
v_call: TRBV27; j_call: TRBJ1-1; d_call: -; clone_size: -; cdr3_aa: CASSLRNRGTEAFF; cdr3_nt: TGTGCCAGCAGTTTACGAAACCGGGGGACTGAAGCTTTCTTT
v_call: TRBV9; j_call: TRBJ1-1; d_call: -; clone_size: few; cdr3_aa: CASSVVRGVGTEAFF; cdr3_nt: TGTGCCAGCAGCGTAGTGCGGGGGGTGGGCACTGAAGCTTTCTTT
v_call: TRBV9; j_call: TRBJ1-1; d_call: -; clone_size: once; cdr3_aa: CASSPGPGNTEAFF; cdr3_nt: TGTGCCAGCAGCCCAGGCCCGGGAAACACTGAAGCTTTCTTT
v_call: TRBV18; j_call: TRBJ1-1; d_call: -; clone_size: -; cdr3_aa: CASSPNLEPTEAFF; cdr3_nt: TGTGCCAGCTCACCAAATCTGGAGCCCACTGAAGCTTTCTTT
v_call: TRBV4-1; j_call: TRBJ1-5; d_call: -; clone_size: -; cdr3_aa: CASSQLGGIQPQHF; cdr3_nt: TGCGCCAGCAGCCAATTGGGGGGTATTCAGCCCCAGCATTTT
v_call: TRBV6-2/TRBV6-3; j_call: TRBJ1-2; d_call: -; clone_size: -; cdr3_aa: CASSYGASYGYTF; cdr3_nt: TGTGCCAGCAGTTACGGGGCCTCCTATGGCTACACCTTT
v_call: TRBV25-1; j_call: TRBJ1-2; d_call: -; clone_size: -; cdr3_aa: CASSELSSVNYGYTF; cdr3_nt: TGTGCCAGCAGTGAATTATCCTCCGTAAACTATGGCTACACCTTC
v_call: TRBV6-6; j_call: TRBJ1-5; d_call: -; clone_size: -; cdr3_aa: CASSYSADQPQHF; cdr3_nt: TGTGCCAGCAGTTACTCGGCAGATCAGCCCCAGCATTTT